This T cell receptor (beta chain) was captured in a study of blood T cell repertoires in COVID-19. Overall study: The study drew acute and convalescent COVID-19 samples from the United States, Italy and Spain. T cells, B-cell-depleted T cells, or PBMCs supplied cDNA or gDNA.

Germline V gene lookup returns CDR1 SGHTA and CDR2 FQGTGA. The CDR3 has 17 residues. The J segment lost 4 bases and the V segment lost 5 bases, leaving 11 bases of the junction unmatched. Per the study methods: Counts of nucleated cells, estimated from reference gene primer amplification, were obtained. The assay was immunoSEQ multiplex PCR, and TCRdb's table has in-frame clones only and misses some. V and J calls and clone size come straight from that table; D and trimming were deduced from the DNA. The sample shows about 140,000 clones, about 80% of them seen only once. The chain carries TRBV7-3 and TRBJ2-1; 10 positions agree with TRBD2. The origin of this receptor is a woman aged 60 to 75 with acute or convalescent COVID-19. Sequences were obtained from peripheral blood. CDR3 DNA: TGTGCCAGCAGCACCCAGCCTCCGGGACTAGCGTACAATGAGCAGTTCTTC. Translated: CASSTQPPGLAYNEQFF.